This TCR beta chain derives from a study of technical replicates of blood from several donors. This table comes from immunoSEQ multiplex PCR, and its TCRdb copy is limited to in-frame clones, with some not included. This table has about 88,000 clones, roughly 94% appearing once. Germline CDR1 MNHEY, CDR2 SVGAGI. V shed 4 bases, J shed 8 bases, and the junction held 10 bases outside the gene matches. The CDR3 totals 16 residues. The chain is built from TRBV6-5 and TRBJ2-1, with TRBD2 identical over 11 bases. The TCR was taken from a human donor in good health. The sequencing input was T cells isolated from PBMCs. CDR3 loop: CASSLAGGAGVDEQFF. The CDR3 nucleotides read TGTGCCAGCAGTTTAGCGGGGGGGGCCGGGGTCGATGAGCAGTTCTTC.